This T cell receptor (beta chain) was obtained from a study of blood T cell repertoires in COVID-19. J gave up 8 bases and V 0 bases, and 3 bases lay outside the gene matches. Germline loops: CDR1 SGHVS, CDR2 FQNEAQ. This CDR3 has 13 amino acids. The repertoire was sequenced with immunoSEQ multiplex PCR; TCRdb's copy has only in-frame clones and lacks some. This table holds tens of thousands of clones, around 86% found once. This clone is a singleton in its sample. Sequenced sample: peripheral blood. The receptor comes from a human donor in a cohort sampled during active COVID-19. V and J are TRBV7-8 and TRBJ1-2; 7 bases map to TRBD1. In DNA form, the CDR3 reads TGTGCCAGCAGCTTAGCGACCAGGGGGGGCTACACCTTC. Protein: CASSLATRGGYTF.